This T cell receptor (beta chain) was identified during a study of identical twins. Each CDR3 protein is one row after TCRdb ran MiXCR on the 5' RACE reads. The profile shows hundreds of thousands of distinct CDR3 sequences, 15% to 20% of them singletons. The table lists this clonotype with a few counts. The V gene's germline CDR1 is DFQATT and CDR2 SNEGSKA (reference sequence). This CDR3 has 14 amino acids. After removal of 6 bases from V and 4 bases from J, the junction contained 10 bases not matched to a gene. The data were also submitted as part of a second study, on T cells expressing NK-cell markers.

This sequence was found in a woman aged 18-29 years in good health. The genes are TRBV20-1 and TRBJ2-7; TRBD2 matches at 9 bases. The sequenced sample consisted of PBMCs. The CDR3 bases are TGCAGTGCCCGAGTAGCGGGGGCCGGGTACGAGCAGTACTTC. It is translated as CSARVAGAGYEQYF.